This T cell receptor (beta chain) came from a study of blood T cells in healthy people across ages (dated by TCRdb to the mid-2010s). About the study as a whole: Template switching captured roughly one uniquely barcoded TCR beta cDNA molecule per two T cells in model experiments. Using deep sequencing normalized with unique cDNA molecular identifiers, the study measured how TCR beta repertoire diversity changes with age. Donors were grouped into four age groups: young (average roughly 16 years), middle-aged (less than 40), aged (about 59) and long-lived (just over 80). To avoid experimental bias, donors of different ages were randomly spread across the sequencing lanes. Using the same blood draw, the study looked at two additional independent replicas of 1 million unique cDNA reads for two donors, one aged 18 to 30 and the other aged 80 or older. Beyond this particular receptor, the publication reports: Total diversity estimates from one million sequenced T cells were considered lower bounds and underestimates. The long-lived group showed more naive CD4+ T cells, fewer expanded clones and increased TCR diversity than the aged group, suggesting age selection. Observed TCR beta diversity per million T cells fell roughly linearly with age, and a significant reduction was already apparent by age roughly 40. Because the CMV infection status of the donors was unknown, age-related changes in expanded clonotypes may potentially have been confounded. Since profiling was done on bulk unsorted PBMCs, naive and antigen-experienced compartments could not be conclusively compared. The percentage of naive T cells measured by flow cytometry correlated strongly with observed TCR beta diversity.

For CDR1 and CDR2, the germline V gene (reference sequence) lists DFQATT and SNEGSKA. The cysteine opens and the phenylalanine closes a CDR3 of 14 amino acids. Only the CDR3 DNA is retained, 42 bases long and in frame from the first base. Trimming removed 6 bases from V and 7 bases from J, leaving 19 bases between the germline ends. On this clonotype itself: The clone's antigen remains unknown. No much larger clone exists at a distance of one base, and base qualities are not known.

Donors were under 40 systemically healthy Caucasian individuals from Russia aged 6 to 90 years. Around 10 milliliters of peripheral blood were drawn from each donor into EDTA-treated Vacutainer tubes. Ficoll-Paque density-gradient centrifugation was used to isolate PBMCs, with at least 6.5 million per sample. Trizol reagent was used to extract total RNA from PBMCs, with at least 5.5 micrograms per sample. The percentages of naive CD45RAhigh/CD27high T cells were determined by flow cytometry on a PBMC aliquot from every donor. Receptor amplification or capture employed 5' RACE. For sequencing, an Illumina HiSeq 2500 was employed. The second PCR ran for about 7 to 11 cycles and used a J-beta primer mix along with a sample-barcoded 5' primer. A template-switch 5' adaptor carrying 12 random nucleotides introduced a unique molecular identifier onto each TCR beta cDNA molecule. At least 3 million CDR3-containing paired-end reads were obtained from each sample. First-strand cDNA synthesis was performed from all RNA using the Mint cDNA synthesis kit, with priming by a TRBC-specific oligonucleotide. Following uracil-DNA glycosylase treatment, a first 18-cycle PCR with universal primers M1SS and BC2_uni_R was performed on all cDNA. The paper's data handling went like this. Normalization of each sample was performed by random selection of 1 million high-quality reads, each carrying a distinct molecular identifier. Instead of being binned into consensus sequences, reads with shared molecular identifiers were discarded. MiTCR, set to a Q25 quality threshold and the strictest error-elimination algorithm, was used for CDR3 identification, clonotype clustering and error correction. A nonparametric unseen species model with Euler transformation was used to estimate lower-bound total TCR beta diversity. TCRdb cleaned the public reads at Q25 with fastp, built clones with MiXCR and kept in-frame beta chains. Every entry covers one CDR3 protein and lists the most common genes and DNA from its rows. TCRdb's processing, not the authors' own work, is the source of the V and J calls. This sample lists about 800,000 distinct CDR3 sequences; more than 35% were detected once. The ten largest make up 15% to 20% of the sample.

Specimen: blood. The rearrangement joined TRBV20-1 to TRBJ2-1; a weak D assignment points to TRBD2 (5 bases agree). This TCR came from a man older than 75 in good health. The nucleotide sequence is given as TGCAGTGCCAAAGGCAGCGGTAGAAAGAATGAGCAGTTCTTC. This yields the protein CSAKGSGRKNEQFF.